This TCR beta chain was sequenced during a study of T cell repertoires in cytomegalovirus infection. The wider study: CMV infection together with matching HLA type was indicated by public TCR beta signatures.

V was clipped by 7 bases and J by 1 base, with 4 bases between them. CDR1 is SNHLY and CDR2 is FYNNEI in the germline V gene. The CDR3 contains 11 residues. In TCRdb, the reads were re-called with MiXCR into one record per CDR3 protein. The table has hundreds of thousands of distinct CDR3 sequences, 17% seen once. The TCR sequence derives from a human donor in good health (CMV status not recorded). Some clones in this sample may be carry-over from other donors' samples. V usage is TRBV2 and J usage is TRBJ1-1, with D hard to call. The specimen was PBMCs. CDR3 region: CASNRNTEAFF. The CDR3 nucleotides read TGTGCCAGCAACAGGAACACTGAAGCTTTCTTT.